This TCR beta chain was observed in a study of blood T cell repertoires in COVID-19. Study-wide context: From the United States, Italy and Spain came samples of acute and convalescent COVID-19. PBMCs, B-cell-depleted T cells, or T cells were the source of the cDNA or gDNA that made up the material.

Source study methods: Nucleated cell number was recorded as an estimate derived from reference gene primer amplification. Generated by immunoSEQ multiplex PCR, the TCRdb table keeps only in-frame clones and is missing some. V and J calls plus clone size are reproduced from that table; the DNA served to infer D and trimming. The sample carries 250,000 or so clones, about 80% recorded once. Germline V gene sequence: CDR1 SGHDN, CDR2 FVKESK. V lost 6 bases and J lost 4, with 14 bases in between. The CDR3 contains 14 residues. The rearrangement uses TRBV14 and TRBJ2-3; TRBD1 might be the D (5 bases). Sequencing was done on a sample of peripheral blood. The clonotype was recovered from a woman older than 75 with acute or convalescent COVID-19. The CDR3 sequence: CASSPTTGADTQYF. The CDR3 nucleotides are TGTGCCAGCAGTCCGACAACAGGAGCAGATACGCAGTATTTT. Complete variable domain (other parts from reference TRBV14 and TRBJ2-3): EAGVTQFPSHSVIEKGQTVTLRCDPISGHDNLYWYRRVMGKEIKFLLHFVKESKQDESGMPNNRFLAERTGGTYSTLKVQPAELEDSGVYFCASSPTTGADTQYFGPGTRLTVL.